A selection of T cell receptor beta chains follows, all from one sample in a study of blood T cell repertoires in COVID-19. Clones were read by immunoSEQ multiplex PCR, and TCRdb kept only the in-frame ones, dropping some. The sample lists about 220,000 clones, 80% occurring once. Sequencing input: peripheral blood. These receptors originate from a human donor in a cohort sampled during active COVID-19. Both conserved end residues are part of each CDR3. The D gene is left open where the match is weak. For some rows the clone size is stated as once, few or many, or as a class when expanded; others skip it.

>TRBV15|-|-|TRBJ2-1
TGTGCCACCAGCCCCGACATCTTCTCCTACAATGAGCAGTTCTTC
CATSPDIFSYNEQFF
>TRBV15|-|TRBD1|TRBJ1-5
TGTGCCACCAGCAGAGATGTACAGGGGGCAAATCAGCCCCAGCATTTT
CATSRDVQGANQPQHF
>TRBV5-1|-|TRBD2|TRBJ2-7
TGCGCCAGCAGCTTGGCTAGCGGTTTTACCTACGAGCAGTACTTC
CASSLASGFTYEQYF
>TRBV28|-|-|TRBJ1-3
TGTGCCAGCAGCCTCGGGAACTCTGGAAACACCATATATTTT
CASSLGNSGNTIYF
>TRBV5-1|-|TRBD1|TRBJ2-1
TGCGCCAGCAGCTTTGGCTCTTCGGGGACAGGGGGTTACAATGAGCAGTTCTTC
CASSFGSSGTGGYNEQFF
>TRBV28|-|TRBD1|TRBJ2-1
TGTGCCAGCGGGGACAGGGTATATGGTGAGCAGTTCTTC
CASGDRVYGEQFF
>TRBV10-3|once|-|TRBJ1-1
TGTGCCATCTCAAACCTGAAACTCATGAACACTGAAGCTTTCTTT
CAISNLKLMNTEAFF
>TRBV25-1|-|-|TRBJ2-1
TGTGCCAGCGGGAGTCGGGGGATCTACAATGAGCAGTTCTTC
CASGSRGIYNEQFF
>TRBV5-1|-|TRBD2|TRBJ2-2
TGCGCCAGCAGCTTGAAACAGGCGGGAGCCGGGGAGCTGTTTTTT
CASSLKQAGAGELFF
>TRBV15|-|-|TRBJ1-1
TGTGCCACCAGCAGAGATCTGGAGTGGACTGAAGCTTTCTTT
CATSRDLEWTEAFF
>TRBV6-6|-|-|TRBJ1-2
TGTGCCAGCAGCACAAACTATGGCTACACCTTC
CASSTNYGYTF
>TRBV3-1/TRBV3-2|-|-|TRBJ2-1
TGTGCCAGCAGCCAAGAACGCGGGGTCTCCTACAATGAGCAGTTCTTC
CASSQERGVSYNEQFF
>TRBV18|-|-|TRBJ2-1
TGTGCCAGCTCACCCAAGGGTAGGGGCTCCTACAATGAGCAGTTCTTC
CASSPKGRGSYNEQFF
>TRBV7-9|-|-|TRBJ1-1
TGTGCCAGCAGCTTTTCGAGACAGAGGAACACTGAAGCTTTCTTT
CASSFSRQRNTEAFF
>TRBV5-4|-|TRBD2|TRBJ2-1
TGTGCCAGCAGCTGGGGAGCGGGAGTCGGGCAGTTCTTC
CASSWGAGVGQFF
>TRBV5-1|few|-|TRBJ1-1
TGCGCCAGCAGCTGGACAAAGAACACTGAAGCTTTCTTT
CASSWTKNTEAFF
>TRBV3-1/TRBV3-2|-|TRBD1|TRBJ2-7
TGTGCCAGCAGCCACGGACAGGGTAACGACGAGCAGTACTTC
CASSHGQGNDEQYF
>TRBV4-2|-|-|TRBJ1-1
TGTGCCAGCAGCCAAGGGAGGGATAACACTGAAGCTTTCTTT
CASSQGRDNTEAFF
>TRBV19|-|-|TRBJ1-1
TGTGCCAGTAGTATAGATCGAGTTTTGGGGGGGACGATGAACACTGAAGCTTTCTTT
CASSIDRVLGGTMNTEAFF
>TRBV7-9|once|-|TRBJ2-6
TGTGCCAGCAGCTTAGATTCCGGAGCCGGGGCCAACGTCCTGACTTTC
CASSLDSGAGANVLTF
>TRBV7-3|-|-|TRBJ2-7
TGTGCCAGCAGCTTAACCCCCCTTAACTACGAGCAGTACTTC
CASSLTPLNYEQYF
>TRBV4-1|-|-|TRBJ2-2
TGCGCCAGCAGCCAAGAACCACCAGCGGCGAACACCGGGGAGCTGTTTTTT
CASSQEPPAANTGELFF
>TRBV2|-|-|TRBJ1-5
TGTGCCAGCAATACAGGGCCTGCAGAGCCCCAGCATTTT
CASNTGPAEPQHF
>TRBV19|-|TRBD1|TRBJ2-1
TGTGCCAGTAGCGACAGGGCCCTCACCCATGAGCAGTTCTTC
CASSDRALTHEQFF
>TRBV7-8|-|-|TRBJ2-5
TGTGCCAGCAGCTTAGGTCAGGGAGAGACCCAGTACTTC
CASSLGQGETQYF
>TRBV9|few|TRBD1|TRBJ1-2
TGTGCCAGCAGCGTCCAGCCCGGGACAGGGGACGGCTACACCTTC
CASSVQPGTGDGYTF
>TRBV9|-|-|TRBJ2-2
TGTGCCAGCAGCATCCTCGGACAGACCGGGGAGCTGTTTTTT
CASSILGQTGELFF
>TRBV24-1|-|TRBD1|TRBJ2-1
TGTGCCACTAGACAGGGTCAGGGTGAGCAGTTCTTC
CATRQGQGEQFF
>TRBV3-1/TRBV3-2|-|-|TRBJ1-5
TGTGCCAGCAGCCAAGGAGGGAGCAATCAGCCCCAGCATTTT
CASSQGGSNQPQHF
>TRBV11-3|-|-|TRBJ1-3
TGTGCCAGCAGCTTAAGCGGCACCGGAAACACCATATATTTT
CASSLSGTGNTIYF
>TRBV2|-|-|TRBJ1-2
TGTGCCAGCATTGCGGGGGTCAGGGAAGATGGCTACACCTTC
CASIAGVREDGYTF
>TRBV7-6|-|-|TRBJ1-6
TGTGCCAGCAGCCTCTCGGTCTCTTCGAGCTCCTATAATTCACCCCTCCACTTT
CASSLSVSSSSYNSPLHF
>TRBV11-2|-|-|TRBJ1-4
TGTGCCAGCAGCTTAGATTCAGGGCGGGAAAAACTGTTTTTT
CASSLDSGREKLFF
>TRBV12-1|-|-|TRBJ1-5
TGTGCCAGCAGCTGGGACAGTGTCAATCAGCCCCAGCATTTT
CASSWDSVNQPQHF
>TRBV5-4|-|-|TRBJ1-1
TGTGCCAGCAGCCTAGGGGGGGACACTGAAGCTTTCTTT
CASSLGGDTEAFF
>TRBV9|-|-|TRBJ2-5
TGTGCCAGCAGCCCCAGCCAGGGTATAGGAGAGACCCAGTACTTC
CASSPSQGIGETQYF
>TRBV13|-|-|TRBJ1-1
TGTGCCAGCAGCCAAGGGGGGGGCAGGGGCCCTGAAGCTTTCTTT
CASSQGGGRGPEAFF
>TRBV6-5|-|TRBD1|TRBJ1-2
TGTGCCAGCACCTTAGACAGGGTAGGGCACTATGGCTACACCTTC
CASTLDRVGHYGYTF
>TRBV19|-|TRBD1|TRBJ1-2
TGTGCCAGTAGTAGGACAGGGAGTGACGGTGATGGCTACACCTTC
CASSRTGSDGDGYTF
>TRBV5-1|-|TRBD1|TRBJ2-5
TGCGCCAGCAGCTCCCATGACAGGGGGCGGCTTGTAGAGACCCAGTACTTC
CASSSHDRGRLVETQYF
>TRBV29-1|-|TRBD2|TRBJ2-3
TGCAGCGTGGGGGGGAGCGGGAGTGGGACAGATACGCAGTATTTT
CSVGGSGSGTDTQYF
>TRBV5-8|-|TRBD1|TRBJ1-5
TGTGCCAGCAGCAAGGGACAGGGATATGGGCAGCCCCAGCATTTT
CASSKGQGYGQPQHF
>TRBV5-1|once|-|TRBJ1-6
TGCGCCAGCAGCGTAGACTTGGATTCACCCCTCCACTTT
CASSVDLDSPLHF
>TRBV7-3|-|-|TRBJ2-2
TGTGCCAGCAGCCGTGCAGATACAGGGGAGCTGTTTTTT
CASSRADTGELFF
>TRBV6-4|-|-|TRBJ1-1
TGTGCCAGCAGCGGGACTCTGGGGACTGAAGCTTTCTTT
CASSGTLGTEAFF
>TRBV5-1|-|TRBD1|TRBJ2-3
TGCGCCAGCAGCGAGACAGGGGCTAGGTCGGATACGCAGTATTTT
CASSETGARSDTQYF
>TRBV5-4|-|TRBD2|TRBJ2-2
TGTGCCAGCAGCCCGGGTGGGGTAGCGGGGGGTCCCGGGGAGCTGTTTTTT
CASSPGGVAGGPGELFF
>TRBV7-9|-|TRBD2|TRBJ2-7
TGTGCCAGCAGCTTAACTAGCGGGAGCTACGAGCAGTACTTC
CASSLTSGSYEQYF
>TRBV6-5|few|-|TRBJ1-2
TGTGCCAGCAGTTTCACCAGGGGCGCATATGGCTACACCTTC
CASSFTRGAYGYTF
>TRBV3-1/TRBV3-2|-|-|TRBJ1-2
TGTGCCAGCAGCCCGGACAAAAACTATGGCTACACCTTC
CASSPDKNYGYTF
>TRBV7-2|-|TRBD1|TRBJ1-6
TGTGCCAGCAGCTTGGGACAGGGGGGAAATTCACCCCTCCACTTT
CASSLGQGGNSPLHF
>TRBV19|-|TRBD1|TRBJ2-7
TGTGCCAGTAGGACAGGGGGCGAGATTAACGAGCAGTACTTC
CASRTGGEINEQYF
>TRBV4-3|-|TRBD1|TRBJ1-2
TGCGCCAGCAGCCAAGAAAGTGGGACAGGGAGGAAGGAGGGCTACACCTTC
CASSQESGTGRKEGYTF
>TRBV12-5|-|TRBD2|TRBJ2-2
TGTGCTAGTGCCCTTAGCGGGGGGTTCACCGGGGAGCTGTTTTTT
CASALSGGFTGELFF
>TRBV27|-|-|TRBJ2-1
TGTGCCAGCAGTTCCCCCTCCTCCTACAATGAGCAGTTCTTC
CASSSPSSYNEQFF